This T cell receptor beta chain was sequenced in a study of T cells after yellow fever vaccination. Study as a whole: Fractions of low cell number were prepared using SMART-Seq v4 Ultra Low Input. Study-wide findings and caveats: The secondary T-cell response peaked on day 5, not day 15, but was weaker.

This clonotype was detected ten times or more. Antigen specificity is unknown. They built TCR cDNA with 5'RACE template switching, a step that put in a universal primer site and UMIs. TCRdb fed the 5' RACE reads into MiXCR, producing one record per CDR3 protein. This sample carries about 220,000 distinct CDR3 sequences, approximately 3.2% of them seen once, and the ten largest clones take 3.2%. From germline, CDR1 is SGHVS and CDR2 FNYEAQ. This CDR3 is 16 amino acids long. V lost 0 bases and J lost 5, with 13 bases in between. Specimen: CD4+ T cells sorted from PBMCs, collected 10 days after the yellow fever booster vaccination. The chain combines TRBV7-6 with TRBJ2-2, with D unresolved. The TCR originated in a man aged 18 to 30 who received the YFV17D yellow fever vaccine. The CDR3 spells CASSLAAPVGTGELFF. The CDR3 DNA reads as TGTGCCAGCAGCTTAGCCGCACCAGTGGGAACCGGGGAGCTGTTTTTT.